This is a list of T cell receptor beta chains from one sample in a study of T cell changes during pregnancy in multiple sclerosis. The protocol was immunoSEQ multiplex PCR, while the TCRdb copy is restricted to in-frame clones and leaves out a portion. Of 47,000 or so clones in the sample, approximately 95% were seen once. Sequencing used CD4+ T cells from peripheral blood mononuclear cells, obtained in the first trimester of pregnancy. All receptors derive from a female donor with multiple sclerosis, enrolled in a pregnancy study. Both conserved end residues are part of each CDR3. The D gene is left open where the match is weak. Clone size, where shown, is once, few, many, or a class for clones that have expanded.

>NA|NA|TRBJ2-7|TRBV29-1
CSVRQTPYEQYF
TGCAGCGTTAGACAGACGCCCTACGAGCAGTACTTC
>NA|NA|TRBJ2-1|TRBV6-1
CASNTYNEQFF
TGTGCCAGCAACACCTACAATGAGCAGTTCTTC
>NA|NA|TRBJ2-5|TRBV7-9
CASSSQETQYF
TGTGCCAGCAGCTCTCAAGAGACCCAGTACTTC
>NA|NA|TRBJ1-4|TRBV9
CASSVPGSNEKLFF
TGTGCCAGCAGCGTACCGGGGTCTAATGAAAAACTGTTTTTT
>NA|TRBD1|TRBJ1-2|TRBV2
CASNRDRGGLGYGYTF
TGTGCCAGCAACCGGGACAGGGGGGGCCTAGGCTATGGCTACACCTTC
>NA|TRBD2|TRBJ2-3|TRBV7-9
CSGGGDTQYF
TGTAGCGGGGGAGGGGATACGCAGTATTTT
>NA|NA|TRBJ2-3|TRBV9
CASSVSSWRSTDTQYF
TGTGCCAGCAGCGTATCCAGCTGGCGGAGCACAGATACGCAGTATTTT
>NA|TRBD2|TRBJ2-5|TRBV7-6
CASSSGTSGGRGETQYF
TGTGCCAGCAGCTCAGGGACTAGCGGGGGGCGGGGAGAGACCCAGTACTTC
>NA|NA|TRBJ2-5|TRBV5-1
CASSSGQETQYF
TGCGCCAGCAGCTCCGGGCAAGAGACCCAGTACTTC
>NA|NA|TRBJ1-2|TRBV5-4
CASSFRDTKRNYGYTF
TGTGCCAGCAGCTTCAGGGACACCAAACGGAACTATGGCTACACCTTC
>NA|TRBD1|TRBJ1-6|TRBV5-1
CASSSDRPLGSPLHF
TGCGCCAGCAGCTCGGACAGGCCCTTGGGTTCACCCCTCCACTTT
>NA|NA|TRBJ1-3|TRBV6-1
CASRTASGNTIYF
TGTGCCAGCAGGACAGCCTCTGGAAACACCATATATTTT
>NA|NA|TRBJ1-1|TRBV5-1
CASSWGRSSNTEAFF
TGCGCCAGCAGCTGGGGGCGTTCTTCCAACACTGAAGCTTTCTTT
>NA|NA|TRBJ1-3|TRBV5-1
CASRDGGGGNTIYF
TGCGCCAGCAGGGACGGGGGAGGCGGAAACACCATATATTTT
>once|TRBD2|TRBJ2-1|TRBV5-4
CASSRTGGSRSEQFF
TGTGCCAGCAGCCGCACCGGGGGGTCCCGGAGTGAGCAGTTCTTC
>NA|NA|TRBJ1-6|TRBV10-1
CASRQGFNSPLHF
TGCGCCAGCAGACAGGGATTTAATTCACCCCTCCACTTT
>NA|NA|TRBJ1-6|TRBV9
CASSVEALQRHNSPLHF
TGTGCCAGCAGCGTAGAAGCCCTACAGAGACATAATTCACCCCTCCACTTT
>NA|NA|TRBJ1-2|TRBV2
CASSVSHNYGYTF
TGTGCCAGCAGTGTATCACATAACTATGGCTACACCTTC
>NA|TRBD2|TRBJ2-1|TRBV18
CASSPPGGGRAQQFF
TGTGCCAGCTCACCTCCCGGGGGGGGGCGAGCCCAGCAGTTCTTC
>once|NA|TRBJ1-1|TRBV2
CASQENTEAFF
TGTGCCAGTCAGGAGAACACTGAAGCTTTCTTT